Listed below are T cell receptor beta chains from one sample, sequenced in a study of Graves' ophthalmopathy and Graves' hyperthyroidism. One entry per CDR3 protein results from TCRdb running MiXCR on the multiplex PCR reads. The sample includes around 470,000 distinct CDR3 sequences, about 15% of them seen just once. Sequencing used blood. The receptors were sampled from a woman in her thirties with Graves' ophthalmopathy. The CDR3 runs from the conserved cysteine through the conserved F or W. D genes are given only for firm matches. Clone size is shown for a subset of rows, as once, few, many or a class of expanded clone.

length: 13; V: TRBV27; D: -; J: TRBJ1-1; size: many; CDR3: CASSLSRVASAFF; DNA: TGTGCCAGCAGTTTATCCAGGGTCGCGTCGGCTTTCTTT
length: 13; V: TRBV28; D: -; J: TRBJ1-2; size: many; CDR3: CASSSGTYDGYTF; DNA: TGTGCCAGCAGTTCCGGGACTTACGATGGCTACACCTTC
length: 16; V: TRBV6-5; D: TRBD1; J: TRBJ1-2; size: many; CDR3: CASSFFGQGGSYGYTF; DNA: TGTGCCAGCAGTTTCTTCGGACAGGGTGGTAGCTATGGCTACACCTTC
length: 14; V: TRBV28; D: TRBD1; J: TRBJ1-5; size: many; CDR3: CASIGQGVVQPQHF; DNA: TGTGCCAGCATAGGACAGGGTGTTGTTCAGCCCCAGCATTTT
length: 14; V: TRBV20-1; D: -; J: TRBJ2-6; size: many; CDR3: CSARDFAGANVLTF; DNA: TGCAGTGCTAGAGATTTTGCTGGGGCCAACGTCCTGACTTTC
length: 14; V: TRBV7-9; D: -; J: TRBJ2-7; size: few; CDR3: CASSLGPEVGEQYF; DNA: TGTGCCAGCAGCTTAGGCCCCGAGGTTGGGGAGCAGTACTTC
length: 15; V: TRBV9; D: -; J: TRBJ1-2; size: few; CDR3: CASSVAPTGNYGYTF; DNA: TGTGCCAGCAGCGTCGCCCCAACAGGAAACTATGGCTACACCTTC
length: 16; V: TRBV12-3/TRBV12-4; D: TRBD1; J: TRBJ2-7; size: many; CDR3: CASSPRSGTGKYEQYF; DNA: TGTGCCAGCAGCCCGAGGAGCGGGACAGGGAAATACGAGCAGTACTTC
length: 15; V: TRBV19; D: -; J: TRBJ1-5; size: many; CDR3: CASTQEQYSNQPQHF; DNA: TGTGCCAGTACTCAAGAGCAGTATAGCAATCAGCCCCAGCATTTT
length: 14; V: TRBV6-1; D: -; J: TRBJ2-5; size: many; CDR3: CASRNPGLAETQYF; DNA: TGTGCCAGCAGAAATCCGGGTCTAGCGGAGACCCAGTACTTC
length: 15; V: TRBV20-1; D: TRBD1; J: TRBJ1-2; size: many; CDR3: CSAKTGGALVYGYTF; DNA: TGCAGTGCTAAAACAGGGGGCGCTCTGGTCTATGGCTACACCTTC
length: 16; V: TRBV12-5; D: TRBD2; J: TRBJ2-5; size: many; CDR3: CASALGISGRLETQYF; DNA: TGTGCTAGTGCCTTGGGGATAAGCGGGAGACTAGAGACCCAGTACTTC
length: 14; V: TRBV9; D: -; J: TRBJ2-5; size: many; CDR3: CASSVGGGEETQYF; DNA: TGTGCCAGCAGCGTAGGTGGAGGGGAAGAGACCCAGTACTTC
length: 17; V: TRBV13; D: -; J: TRBJ1-6; size: many; CDR3: CASSSVGPRDGYSPLHF; DNA: TGTGCCAGCAGCTCAGTGGGCCCCCGGGACGGATATTCACCCCTCCACTTT
length: 13; V: TRBV28; D: -; J: TRBJ2-7; size: many; CDR3: CASCPGFSYEQYF; DNA: TGTGCCAGCTGCCCGGGTTTCTCCTACGAGCAGTACTTC
length: 14; V: TRBV12-3/TRBV12-4; D: -; J: TRBJ1-5; size: -; CDR3: CASSYDGYNQPQHF; DNA: TGTGCCAGCAGCTACGACGGCTACAATCAGCCCCAGCATTTT